A selection of T cell receptor beta chains follows, all from one sample in a study of T-cell memory formation after mild COVID-19. TCRdb re-called the 5' RACE reads through MiXCR, storing one row per CDR3 protein. This sample has about 440,000 distinct CDR3 sequences; 20% occur once, and the top ten carry roughly 8.4%. The sequenced material came from PBMCs or a T cell subset sorted from them (not recorded which). The receptors originated from an adult woman who had mild COVID-19 (a few samples of this study predate the infection). Cell type and time point are not known. Both conserved end residues are part of each CDR3. D genes are given only for firm matches. The size entry is marked missing in some rows and otherwise reads once, few, many or a size class.

d_call | clone_size | j_call | v_call | cdr3_nt | cdr3_aa
TRBD2 | - | TRBJ2-3 | TRBV24-1 | TGTGCCACCAGTGATTCTTCCGGGACTAGCGGCTTCGCTAGCACAGATACGCAGTATTTT | CATSDSSGTSGFASTDTQYF
- | few | TRBJ2-7 | TRBV4-2 | TGTGCCAGCAGCCCTGGAACTTACAGGGAATTCAACTACGAGCAGTACTTC | CASSPGTYREFNYEQYF
- | - | TRBJ1-3 | TRBV6-1 | TGTGCCAGCAGTGAGCCCCCGGGGTACAGCTCTGGAAACACCATATATTTT | CASSEPPGYSSGNTIYF
TRBD1 | - | TRBJ1-1 | TRBV3-1 | TGTGCCAGCAGACCAGGGGGTAGAGGTGAAGCTTTCTTT | CASRPGGRGEAFF
- | few | TRBJ1-1 | TRBV6-6 | TGTGCCAGCTTACCCCTAGGCGCCGCCGGGATGAACACTGAAGCTTTCTTT | CASLPLGAAGMNTEAFF
TRBD1 | - | TRBJ2-7 | TRBV25-1 | TGTGCCAGCAGTGGAAGACAGGGCAACGAGCAGTACTTC | CASSGRQGNEQYF
- | - | TRBJ2-7 | TRBV7-9 | TGTGCCAGCAGCTTATCTTACGGGGCGCGACCCGAGCAGTACTTC | CASSLSYGARPEQYF
TRBD1 | - | TRBJ1-5 | TRBV20-1 | TGCAGTGCCAGGGGGCGGGGAATCAGCAATCAGCCCCAGCATTTT | CSARGRGISNQPQHF
TRBD2 | few | TRBJ2-5 | TRBV7-9 | TGTGCCAGCAGCTTTAAGGGACTAGCGGAAAAAGAGACCCAGTACTTC | CASSFKGLAEKETQYF
TRBD1 | few | TRBJ2-7 | TRBV2 | TGTGCCAGCACCGGGACAGGGGGAAAGGCCGAGCAGTACTTC | CASTGTGGKAEQYF
TRBD1 | - | TRBJ1-2 | TRBV5-1 | TGCGCCAGCAGTTTTACTACACCCGGGACAGGGGATGGCTACACCTTC | CASSFTTPGTGDGYTF
TRBD1 | - | TRBJ2-7 | TRBV5-8 | TGTGCCAGCCCCCGGGACAGGGCCACCATCTACGAGCAGTACTTC | CASPRDRATIYEQYF
TRBD1 | few | TRBJ2-2 | TRBV7-9 | TGTGCCAGCAGCCCGACAGGGGGCGCGGGCACCGGGGAGCTGTTTTTT | CASSPTGGAGTGELFF
- | few | TRBJ2-7 | TRBV27 | TGTGCCAGCGCCTCTCGCAGGACAGTCTCCTACGAGCAGTACTTC | CASASRRTVSYEQYF
- | few | TRBJ1-5 | TRBV20-1 | TGCAGTGCTAGAGATATGTTCAATAAGGGTGGGGGGCAGCCCCAGCATTTT | CSARDMFNKGGGQPQHF
- | few | TRBJ2-2 | TRBV2 | TGTGCCAGCATTCCCGGAGGAGGGACCGGGGAGCTGTTTTTT | CASIPGGGTGELFF
- | few | TRBJ1-1 | TRBV2 | TGTGCCAGTTTAAGCGGACTGACGAACACTGAAGCTTTCTTT | CASLSGLTNTEAFF
- | - | TRBJ1-5 | TRBV12-3/TRBV12-4 | TGTGCCAGCAGCGGGGGTGTGGGCAATCAGCCCCAGCATTTT | CASSGGVGNQPQHF
- | - | TRBJ1-5 | TRBV29-1 | TGCAGCGCCTGGGACGGGTATCAGCCCCAGCATTTT | CSAWDGYQPQHF
- | few | TRBJ2-4 | TRBV7-9 | TGTGCCAGCAGCTCCCGGGACCATCGTAACATTCAGTACTTC | CASSSRDHRNIQYF
TRBD1 | few | TRBJ1-2 | TRBV4-3 | TGCGCCAGCAGCCAGGAGAAGCTCAGGGGGCGCGGCTACACCTTC | CASSQEKLRGRGYTF
TRBD2 | few | TRBJ2-3 | TRBV10-3 | TGTGCCATCAGGCAGGGACTAGCGGCTAGCACAGATACGCAGTATTTT | CAIRQGLAASTDTQYF
TRBD1 | - | TRBJ2-7 | TRBV7-6 | TGTGCCAGCAGTTCCTGGGACAGACCCTCCTACGAGCAGTACTTC | CASSSWDRPSYEQYF
- | - | TRBJ2-1 | TRBV5-1 | TGCGCCAGCAGCTCCGGGACTTTCAGCTCCTACAATGAGCAGTTCTTC | CASSSGTFSSYNEQFF
- | few | TRBJ2-3 | TRBV7-9 | TGTGCCAGCAGCCCCAAGTTCAGGGGACCCACAGATACGCAGTATTTT | CASSPKFRGPTDTQYF
TRBD1 | few | TRBJ2-2 | TRBV9 | TGTGCCAGCAGCGGGAGACAGGGGGCAAAGGTCGGGGAGCTGTTTTTT | CASSGRQGAKVGELFF
- | - | TRBJ2-3 | TRBV7-2 | TGTGCCAGCAGCTTAGCGATGGCGGGGGCCCAGAATACGCAGTATTTT | CASSLAMAGAQNTQYF
- | - | TRBJ1-5 | TRBV7-2 | TGTGCCAGCAGCCGGGGGTCAGGCACCAATCAGCCCCAGCATTTT | CASSRGSGTNQPQHF
- | many | TRBJ2-2 | TRBV15 | TGTGCCACCAGCAGAGATCGAGGCACCGGGGAGCTGTTTTTT | CATSRDRGTGELFF
TRBD2 | many | TRBJ2-7 | TRBV6-5 | TGTGCCAGCAGTTACTCTGTGACTAGCGCCTACGAGCAGTACTTC | CASSYSVTSAYEQYF
TRBD2 | many | TRBJ2-1 | TRBV12-3/TRBV12-4 | TGTGCCAGCAGTCTAGCGGTATACAATGAGCAGTTCTTC | CASSLAVYNEQFF
TRBD1 | many | TRBJ1-5 | TRBV12-3/TRBV12-4 | TGTGCCAGCAGTTCAGGACAGGGGGGACAGCCCCAGCATTTT | CASSSGQGGQPQHF
TRBD2 | - | TRBJ2-2 | TRBV12-3/TRBV12-4 | TGTGCCAGCAGTTTGGGGCTAGCGGGACTCACCGGGGAGCTGTTTTTT | CASSLGLAGLTGELFF
TRBD2 | - | TRBJ2-5 | TRBV4-3 | TGCGCCAGCAGCCAAGAACCTAGCGGGGAAGAGACCCAGTACTTC | CASSQEPSGEETQYF
- | few | TRBJ2-1 | TRBV5-1 | TGCGCCAGCGCCAGGGGCAACTCCTACAATGAGCAGTTCTTC | CASARGNSYNEQFF
TRBD1 | few | TRBJ2-7 | TRBV5-1 | TGCGCCAGCAGCGCCCCTCCAGGGGGAGAGGTCGAGCAGTACTTC | CASSAPPGGEVEQYF
TRBD1 | few | TRBJ2-7 | TRBV12-3/TRBV12-4 | TGTGCCAGCAGAGACAGGGCCTCCTACGAGCAGTACTTC | CASRDRASYEQYF
- | - | TRBJ2-3 | TRBV4-2 | TGTGCCAGCAGCCAGGCCGGGACTTCTTTCAATACGCAGTATTTT | CASSQAGTSFNTQYF
- | many | TRBJ2-7 | TRBV5-1 | TGCGCCAGCAGCTCCGGACCCTCGCTCTACGAGCAGTACTTC | CASSSGPSLYEQYF
- | - | TRBJ1-2 | TRBV5-1 | TGCGCCAGCAGCTTGGCTCTAGGGGAAGGCTACACCTTC | CASSLALGEGYTF
TRBD1 | - | TRBJ1-3 | TRBV7-8 | TGTGCCAGCAGCTGGACAGGGGCTGGAAACACCATATATTTT | CASSWTGAGNTIYF
- | - | TRBJ1-5 | TRBV4-3 | TGCGCCAGCAGCCAAGATCCGGGCCCCGAAGGGCCCCAGCATTTT | CASSQDPGPEGPQHF
- | few | TRBJ1-4 | TRBV29-1 | TGCAGCGTTCTACGCAGGGATCTTAATGAAAAACTGTTTTTT | CSVLRRDLNEKLFF
- | - | TRBJ2-1 | TRBV7-9 | TGTGCCAGCCTGGCTGGCTCAGGAGCCTCCTACAATGAGCAGTTCTTC | CASLAGSGASYNEQFF
- | once | TRBJ1-2 | TRBV15 | TGTGCCACCAGCAGAGATACCGGAGGCGCGGATGGCTACACCTTC | CATSRDTGGADGYTF
TRBD2 | few | TRBJ2-1 | TRBV27 | TGTGCCAGCAGTTTCGCGGGGGGTTTCTACAATGAGCAGTTCTTC | CASSFAGGFYNEQFF
- | - | TRBJ1-6 | TRBV24-1 | TGTGCCACCAGTGATGGGCTTAATTCACCCCTCCACTTT | CATSDGLNSPLHF
- | - | TRBJ2-7 | TRBV9 | TGTGCCAGCAGCGTAGGTCCGGGTTCCTACGAGCAGTACTTC | CASSVGPGSYEQYF
- | few | TRBJ1-6 | TRBV12-3/TRBV12-4 | TGTGCCAGCAGTATACGGGGGGATAATTCACCCCTCCACTTT | CASSIRGDNSPLHF
- | - | TRBJ1-1 | TRBV7-2 | TGTGCCAGCAGCATACAGGGACCTATAACAGGTGAAGCTTTCTTT | CASSIQGPITGEAFF
TRBD1 | - | TRBJ2-7 | TRBV4-1 | TGCGCCAGCAGCCACGTCAAGGGACAGGTTCCCTACGAGCAGTACTTC | CASSHVKGQVPYEQYF
- | few | TRBJ1-1 | TRBV7-8 | TGTGCCAGCAGCTTATTCGTGGACGCAACGACGAACACTGAAGCTTTCTTT | CASSLFVDATTNTEAFF
- | - | TRBJ2-3 | TRBV20-1 | TGCAGTGCTAGAGTTGACGCAGATACGCAGTATTTT | CSARVDADTQYF
TRBD1 | - | TRBJ1-5 | TRBV7-9 | TGTGCCAGCAGCGTCGGACAGGGAAAAAATCAGCCCCAGCATTTT | CASSVGQGKNQPQHF
TRBD1 | many | TRBJ1-1 | TRBV5-1 | TGCGCCAGCAGCCTTCAGGGCCCGACAGGGGAAACTGAAGCTTTCTTT | CASSLQGPTGETEAFF
- | - | TRBJ2-1 | TRBV20-1 | TGCAGTGCTAGAGGCGAGTTCAATGAGCAGTTCTTC | CSARGEFNEQFF
- | many | TRBJ2-7 | TRBV7-9 | TGTGCCAGCCTAGCCGACGCTAGCTCCTACGAGCAGTACTTC | CASLADASSYEQYF
TRBD1 | - | TRBJ2-5 | TRBV10-3 | TGTGCCATCAGTTCCGCGGGACAGGGGCAAGAGACCCAGTACTTC | CAISSAGQGQETQYF
- | few | TRBJ2-3 | TRBV5-1 | TGCGCCAGCAGTCAACAGCCCGCAGATACGCAGTATTTT | CASSQQPADTQYF
TRBD2 | - | TRBJ2-3 | TRBV5-1 | TGCGCCAGCAGCTTGGCGGGGACTAGCGGGTTCACAGATACGCAGTATTTT | CASSLAGTSGFTDTQYF